This TCR beta chain was sequenced in a study of Graves' ophthalmopathy and Graves' hyperthyroidism. Note on this clonotype: The antigen is undetermined.

Aged 18 to 65, the patients with hyperthyroidism had under 2 months' duration and were newly diagnosed. Out of about 9.3 ml of fresh peripheral blood, PBMCs were obtained. This CDR3 is built from 13 residues. Germline V CDR1 and CDR2: MNHEY, SVGEGT. V lost 7 bases and J lost 5, with 9 bases in between. The TCR beta CDR3 regions underwent amplification from RNA transcripts. First-round RT-PCR employed HTBI primers, with a second-round multiplex PCR after it. TCRdb re-derived calls from the multiplex PCR reads in MiXCR, one entry per CDR3 protein. The sample records 500,000 to 700,000 distinct CDR3 sequences, about a fifth being singletons. Study results and limitations: Most thyroid clonotypes expanded beyond 0.001 frequency were also found in blood. Between ophthalmopathy and stable hyperthyroidism, a 13-signature model drew a separation with around 88% sensitivity and less than 83% specificity.

The chain employs TRBV6-2 or TRBV6-3 and TRBJ1-6; D unresolved. This TCR was sampled from a woman under 30 with stable Graves' hyperthyroidism. Some clones in this sample may be carry-over from other donors' samples. The material sequenced was peripheral blood. For the CDR3, the DNA is TGTGCCAGCACTCAGGATCATAATTCACCCCTCCACTTT. Its protein is CASTQDHNSPLHF.